This T cell receptor (beta chain) was recovered during a study of T cell responses to AZD1222 COVID-19 vaccine. Across the study: Investigators merged groups given second doses at roughly 4 or roughly 12 weeks. Points from the study as a whole: Sampling that yielded the repertoires occurred only after the peak T cell response.

This clone was seen once. Its specificity is unknown. Assay: immunoSEQ multiplex PCR; the TCRdb copy retains only in-frame clones and omits some. In the table there are more than 95,000 clones, about 90% of which are singletons. Trimming removed 6 bases from V and 2 bases from J, with 13 bases in between. CDR3 length: 14 residues. Germline CDR1 SNHLY, CDR2 FYNNEI. Sequences were derived from peripheral blood, sampled on day 0 of AZD1222 vaccination. The TCR sequence derives from an adult in good health. The chain recombines TRBV2 with TRBJ2-5, with TRBD1 as a possible D gene (6 bases). The DNA of the CDR3 is TGTGCCAGCAGCCCCGGGACAAAGCAAGAGACCCAGTACTTC. Translating it yields CASSPGTKQETQYF.